A single sample gave rise to the 22 T cell receptor beta chains below, sequenced in a study of CD8+CD57+ T cells in acquired aplastic anemia. Flow cytometry had shown expanded CD8+CD57+ cells in the patients chosen for sequencing. The use of genomic DNA as template underpinned the TCR beta VDJ and CDR3 profiling. TCRdb re-called the reads with MiXCR, one entry per CDR3 protein. The sample lists about 150,000 distinct CDR3 sequences; roughly half were seen once. Sample: sorted CD4+, CD8+, or CD8+CD57+ T cells (not recorded which) from PBMCs. The source of these receptors is a human donor with aplastic anemia.

The chain uses TRBV20-1 and TRBJ2-2; D is unresolved. The CDR3 length is 17 residues. Deletions cut 0 bases from V and 6 bases from J, with 20 bases between. In germline, CDR1 is DFQATT, CDR2 SNEGSKA (reference sequence). The chain's CDR3 is CSARDRNEAGWSGELFF. The CDR3 bases are TGCAGTGCTAGAGATCGGAATGAGGCAGGATGGTCCGGGGAGCTGTTTTTT.

The CDR3 reads CAWRRTLWYEQYF. The CDR3 nucleotides are TGTGCCTGGAGAAGGACATTATGGTACGAGCAGTACTTC. This sequence joins TRBV30 and TRBJ2-7; perhaps TRBD1 as D (5 bases). CDR1 is GTSNPN and CDR2 is SVGIG in the germline V gene (reference sequence). The CDR3 is 13 residues long. V was cut by 3 bases and J by 4 bases, with 13 bases left in between.

The rearrangement links TRBV20-1 to TRBJ2-6; D gene unclear. V was pared by 5 bases and J by 0 bases, with 11 bases between. Germline CDR1 DFQATT, CDR2 SNEGSKA (reference sequence). The CDR3 runs 15 residues. CDR3: CSADPASSGANVLTF. As DNA, the CDR3 is TGCAGTGCTGACCCCGCGAGCTCTGGGGCCAACGTCCTGACTTTC.

This clonotype showed up many times. The CDR3 loop is CSAIPAYRSTQYF. In nucleotides, the CDR3 is TGCAGTGCAATCCCGGCTTACAGGTCGACCCAGTACTTC. The chain uses TRBV20-1 and TRBJ2-5, with D perhaps matching TRBD1 (5 bases). CDR3 length: 13 residues. Trimming stripped 6 bases from V and 7 bases from J, with 18 bases between. Per the germline V gene, CDR1 is DFQATT and CDR2 is SNEGSKA (reference sequence).

The chain combines TRBV14 with TRBJ1-6; no definite D call. Between the trimmed V and J ends, which lost 0 bases and 9 bases, there was a span of 15 bases. The CDR3 sequence is 16 residues long. Germline V gives CDR1 SGHDN, CDR2 FVKESK. In DNA, the CDR3 is TGTGCCAGCAGCCAAGAAGGTACGGGAAGGGTTTCACCCCTCCACTTT. Encoded protein: CASSQEGTGRVSPLHF.

This clonotype has a count of ten or more. The chain joins TRBV4-2 to TRBJ2-2; TRBD2 might be the D (6 bases). Germline V lookup: CDR1 LGHNA, CDR2 YNFKEQ. The CDR3 consists of 15 residues. Trimming took 4 bases from V and 1 from J, leaving 10 bases between them. CDR3: CASSPVGGNTGELFF. CDR3 bases: TGTGCCAGCAGCCCCGTGGGGGGGAACACCGGGGAGCTGTTTTTT.

The J gene is TRBJ2-3, the V gene TRBV15; TRBD1 aligns across 10 bases. This CDR3 is 15 amino acids long. After removal of 3 bases from V and 6 bases from J, the junction contained 6 bases not matched to a gene. Germline CDR1 is LNHNV and CDR2 is YYDKDF (reference sequence). This CDR3 is CATSRMTGGADTQYF. The CDR3 region has the DNA TGTGCCACCAGCAGGATGACAGGGGGCGCGGATACGCAGTATTTT.

This clonotype was seen repeatedly, ten times or more. The rearrangement uses TRBV5-5 and TRBJ2-1, with TRBD2 matching over 11 bases. This CDR3 has 15 residues. V lost 4 bases to trimming and J lost 13 bases; unmatched junction nucleotides: 13. CDR1 and CDR2 from the germline V gene are SGHKS and YYEKEE (reference sequence). The CDR3 region is CASSTGTSGFKGQFF. The DNA for the CDR3 is TGTGCCAGCAGCACCGGGACTAGCGGATTCAAGGGCCAGTTCTTC.

The gene calls are TRBV10-3 and TRBJ2-5; 9 nucleotides align to TRBD2. The CDR3 covers 14 residues. Trimming at V came to 10 bases and at J to 4 bases, leaving 10 bases not matched to a gene. CDR1 ENHRY and CDR2 SYGVKD come from the germline V gene. The CDR3 sequence is CATRGGPVVETQYF. The CDR3 nucleotides are TGTGCCACGCGGGGGGGCCCAGTCGTAGAGACCCAGTACTTC.

This chain uses TRBV2 with TRBJ1-3; D is undetermined. Germline lookup yields CDR1 SNHLY and CDR2 FYNNEI. There are 15 residues in the CDR3. Trimming took off 3 bases at V and 0 bases at J, with 9 bases between the two ends. CDR3 nucleotides: TGTGCCAGCAGTGACGGCGTCAGCTCTGGAAACACCATATATTTT. Protein product: CASSDGVSSGNTIYF.

V gene TRBV7-2 combines with J gene TRBJ2-3; 7 bases are shared with TRBD2. This CDR3 region has 12 residues. Trimming cost V 5 bases and J 14 bases; bases outside gene matches: 10. CDR1 SGHTA and CDR2 FQGNSA come from the germline V gene. DNA of the CDR3: TGTGCCAGCAGCCCAATGGGGAGGGCGGTGTATTTT. Protein: CASSPMGRAVYF. Based on the CDR3 plus reference TRBV7-2 and TRBJ2-3, the full variable domain is GAGVSQSPSNKVTEKGKDVELRCDPISGHTALYWYRQSLGQGLEFLIYFQGNSAPDKSGLPSDRFSAERTGGSVSTLTIQRTQQEDSAVYLCASSPMGRAVYFGPGTRLTVL.

The gene calls are TRBV6-1 and TRBJ1-6, with 10 bases aligning to TRBD1. The J segment lost 9 bases and the V segment lost 6 bases, leaving 8 bases of the junction unmatched. Per germline, CDR1 MNHNS and CDR2 SASEGT. The CDR3 contains 15 residues. The CDR3 sequence is CASRKGQGLGSPLHF. DNA for the CDR3: TGTGCCAGCAGGAAGGGACAGGGGCTGGGTTCACCCCTCCACTTT.

At least ten counts were recorded for this clonotype. The chain joins TRBV11-2 to TRBJ1-3; TRBD1 might be the D (5 bases). The CDR3 sequence is 16 residues long. Per the germline V gene, CDR1 is SGHAT and CDR2 is FQNNGV. V lost 1 base and J 4 bases, leaving 14 bases between the germline ends. The CDR3 loop is CASSLVPEGFGNTIYF. Here the CDR3 DNA reads TGTGCCAGCAGCTTAGTCCCCGAGGGGTTCGGAAACACCATATATTTT.

This clonotype was seen many times. The V call is TRBV6-1, the J call TRBJ2-2; 10 bases are a match to TRBD2. The CDR3 contains 15 residues. CDR1 is MNHNS, CDR2 SASEGT, per germline. Trimming at V came to 5 bases and at J to 2 bases, leaving 2 bases not matched to a gene. CDR3 loop: CASSLAGDNTGELFF. The DNA of the CDR3 is TGTGCCAGCAGTCTAGCGGGGGATAACACCGGGGAGCTGTTTTTT.

V and J are TRBV5-1 and TRBJ1-6; D is undetermined. The CDR3 runs to 14 residues. V lost 2 bases and J 7 bases, leaving 10 bases between the germline ends. The germline V gene has CDR1 SGHRS and CDR2 YFSETQ. The CDR3 is CASSFDAPNSPLHF. The CDR3 DNA reads as TGCGCCAGCAGCTTTGACGCCCCCAATTCACCCCTCCACTTT.

This clonotype was observed many times. This sequence joins TRBV20-1 and TRBJ2-5, with 8 positions matching TRBD2. The J segment lost 1 base and the V segment lost 6 bases, leaving 4 bases of the junction unmatched. This CDR3 is built from 13 residues. Germline CDR1 DFQATT, CDR2 SNEGSKA (reference sequence). The CDR3 loop reads CSAWTSTQETQYF. CDR3 sequence (DNA): TGCAGTGCGTGGACTAGCACCCAAGAGACCCAGTACTTC.

The table lists this clonotype with many counts. The chain joins TRBV29-1 to TRBJ2-7; 7 bases fit TRBD1. The CDR3 covers 15 residues. V trimming: 0 bases; J trimming: 3 bases; junction bases outside the gene matches: 8. Germline-derived CDR1 and CDR2 are SQVTM and ANQGSEA. CDR3 sequence: CSVEDDGTARYEQYF. CDR3 DNA: TGCAGCGTTGAAGATGACGGGACAGCCCGCTACGAGCAGTACTTC.

At least ten counts were recorded for this clonotype. The genes are TRBV7-2 and TRBJ2-3, with D possibly being TRBD2 (6 bases). Germline V lookup: CDR1 SGHTA, CDR2 FQGNSA. The V and J ends lost 5 bases and 4 bases respectively, with 16 bases between them. The CDR3 spans 15 residues. In DNA, the CDR3 is TGTGCCAGCAGCGAAGGGAGGCCAGGGCCAGATACGCAGTATTTT. Amino acids: CASSEGRPGPDTQYF.

This clonotype appeared many times. The chain recombines TRBV15 with TRBJ1-2; D remains ambiguous. The CDR3 contains 14 residues. V dropped 1 base and J dropped 3 bases, with 9 bases sitting between them. CDR1 LNHNV and CDR2 YYDKDF come from the germline V gene (reference sequence). The CDR3 spells CATSRAEGYYGYTF. The CDR3 nucleotides read TGTGCCACCAGCAGAGCAGAGGGCTACTATGGCTACACCTTC.

The chain recombines TRBV24-1 with TRBJ2-5; no definite D call. This CDR3 is built from 16 residues. CDR1 KGHDR and CDR2 SFDVKD come from the germline V gene. V lost 2 bases to trimming and J lost 4 bases, with 16 bases between them. The CDR3 reads CATSDSRHGSLETQYF. The CDR3 DNA sequence: TGTGCCACCAGTGATTCCCGACATGGTTCTTTAGAGACCCAGTACTTC.

The chain has TRBV9 and TRBJ1-6, with no clear D. Trimming pared 0 bases from V and 5 bases from J, leaving 6 bases between. Germline V gene data show CDR1 as SGDLS and CDR2 as YYNGEE. The CDR3 is made up of 14 amino acids. The DNA for the CDR3 is TGTGCCAGCAGCGTAGGATATAATAATTCACCCCTCCACTTT. Protein sequence: CASSVGYNNSPLHF.

There are many counts of this clonotype. V usage is TRBV5-1 and J usage is TRBJ1-2; possible D gene TRBD1, 6 bases. Germline V lookup: CDR1 SGHRS, CDR2 YFSETQ. Trimming removed 4 bases from V and 6 bases from J, with 22 bases in between. The CDR3 length is 16 residues. CDR3 residues: CASSPNRVGNHDGYTF. The CDR3 DNA follows: TGCGCCAGCAGCCCCAACAGGGTCGGGAACCATGATGGCTACACCTTC.